The sequence of this TCR beta chain was determined in a study of blood T cells in healthy people across ages. General observations from the study: Researchers judged that diversity estimates from one million T cells fell short of true values. With unsorted PBMCs, a conclusive comparison of naive versus antigen-experienced cells was not possible.

This clonotype came up many times. Its antigen is not known. Healthy Russian Caucasian donors spanned ages about 6 to 90 years. A second PCR of about 7 to 12 cycles used a sample-barcoded 5' primer and a J-beta primer mix. MiXCR, run by TCRdb on the 5' RACE reads, gives a single entry per CDR3 protein. The sample lists over 600,000 distinct CDR3 sequences, more than 20% occurring once. Trimming took off 1 base at V and 3 bases at J, with 5 bases between the two ends. CDR1 is KGHDR, CDR2 SFDVKD, per germline. The CDR3 totals 14 residues. The sample was blood. This TCR came from a man in his 70s in good health. The chain employs TRBV24-1 and TRBJ2-2; maybe TRBD1 (5 bases). The CDR3 sequence: CATSDLGDTGELFF. For the CDR3, the DNA is TGTGCCACCAGTGATTTAGGGGACACCGGGGAGCTGTTTTTT.